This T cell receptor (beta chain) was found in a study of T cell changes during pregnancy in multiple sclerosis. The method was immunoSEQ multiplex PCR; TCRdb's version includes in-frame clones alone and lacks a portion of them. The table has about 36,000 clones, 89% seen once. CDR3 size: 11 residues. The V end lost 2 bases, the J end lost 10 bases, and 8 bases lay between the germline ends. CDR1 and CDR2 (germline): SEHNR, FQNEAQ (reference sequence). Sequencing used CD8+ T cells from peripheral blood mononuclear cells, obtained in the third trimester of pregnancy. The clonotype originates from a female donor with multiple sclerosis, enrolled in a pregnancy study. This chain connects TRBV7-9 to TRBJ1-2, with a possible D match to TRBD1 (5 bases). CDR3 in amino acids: CASSLTGAYTF. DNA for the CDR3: TGTGCCAGCAGCTTAACAGGTGCCTACACCTTC.